The rows below give T cell receptor beta chains drawn from one sample of a study of blood T cell repertoires in COVID-19. Method: immunoSEQ multiplex PCR; TCRdb's copy keeps in-frame clones and lacks some. The sample yields about 350,000 clones, around 90% seen once. Material: peripheral blood. These receptors all stem from an older woman with COVID-19, enrolled during active disease. CDR3s leave out the opening cysteine and the closing phenylalanine or tryptophan.

v_gene | CDR3aa
TRBV11-1 | ASSKTAATNEKLF
TRBV7-7 | ASSPSEQAVHT
TRBV11-3 | ASGQGGNTEAF
TRBV3-1/TRBV3-2 | ASSQGDHRGQPQH
TRBV6-5 | ASSPPGGAATF
TRBV4-2 | ASSQDPGGSPDTQY
TRBV28 | ASSSWTGGSGNTIY
TRBV19 | ASSYPGDEQY
TRBV5-1 | ASSYAGGLADGELF
TRBV5-1 | ASSHTTGTGGYGYT
TRBV19 | ASRYTPGSPLH
TRBV25-1 | ASRRDSSYNSPLH
TRBV5-1 | ASSTGATNEKLF
TRBV4-2 | ASSHRQGKETQY
TRBV7-2 | ASSLYTGTTYNEQF
TRBV28 | ASSTLAGEVNTGELF
TRBV18 | ASSPGPEAGGYT
TRBV12-5 | ASGLSRQNTEAF
TRBV9 | ASSLGQNQPQH
TRBV5-1 | ASSQTGLNTEAF
TRBV6-6 | ASSSDFRGRDQPQH
TRBV18 | ASSATSDTSGNTIY